Sequencing of this TCR beta chain was carried out in a study of PD-1 blockade in classical Hodgkin lymphoma. Study-wide context: Administration of nivolumab to patients was at 3 mg/kg intravenously every 2 weeks. Study-wide results and limits: CD4+ TCR diversity, unlike CD8+, rose significantly by C4D1. At baseline, newly diagnosed patients reportedly showed less TCR diversity than healthy donors.

TCRdb keeps only in-frame clones here, not all; method: immunoSEQ multiplex PCR. The sample has 41,000 or so clones; roughly 70% are singletons. Every patient relapsed after autologous stem cell transplantation, and brentuximab vedotin exposure varied. Worth noting for this clone: The antigen is not known.

The CDR3 runs to 13 residues. J gave up 5 bases and V 6 bases, and 4 bases lay outside the gene matches. CDR1 and CDR2 (germline): KGHSH, LQKENI. Material: peripheral blood mononuclear cells (PBMCs), obtained at baseline. The chain carries TRBV18 and TRBJ1-5; 7 bases match TRBD1. The TCR originated in a human donor with classical Hodgkin lymphoma. This CDR3 is CASSRTGDQPQHF. The CDR3 DNA follows: TGTGCCAGCTCCCGGACAGGTGATCAGCCCCAGCATTTT. The full variable domain, completed using reference TRBV18 and TRBJ1-5, is NAGVMQNPRHLVRRRGQEARLRCSPMKGHSHVYWYRQLPEEGLKFMVYLQKENIIDESGMPKERFSAEFPKEGPSILRIQQVVRGDSAAYFCASSRTGDQPQHFGDGTRLSIL.